The 4 T cell receptor beta chains below were found in one sample sequenced in a study of OX40 agonist ivuxolimab in advanced cancers. Repertoires were generated with immunoSEQ multiplex PCR, while TCRdb's copy carries only in-frame clones and drops some. The sample includes 40,000 to 45,000 clones, 82% seen only once; the top ten take 20% to 25%. The sequenced sample was CD4+ or CD8+ T cells sorted from blood, obtained in a trial of the OX40 agonist ivuxolimab. These receptors all stem from an adult with an advanced solid tumor such as melanoma, head and neck, liver or kidney cancer.

This chain uses TRBV19 with TRBJ2-3; D is unresolved. V shed 2 bases and J shed 10 bases, with 16 bases lying between them. CDR3 length: 14 amino acids. Germline lookup yields CDR1 LNHDA and CDR2 SQIVND (reference sequence). CDR3 sequence (DNA): TGTGCCAGTAGTATACCGCTTATTTACACATCGCAGTATTTT. As protein: CASSIPLIYTSQYF.

The V gene is TRBV5-1, the J gene TRBJ2-2, with TRBD1 matching over 11 bases. The CDR3 has 16 residues. The trim removed 4 bases at V and 4 bases at J, leaving 6 bases unmatched. In germline, CDR1 is SGHRS, CDR2 YFSETQ. DNA for the CDR3: TGCGCCAGCAGCCCCCAGGGGACAGGGGGCACCGGGGAGCTGTTTTTT. Translation: CASSPQGTGGTGELFF.

This sequence joins TRBV5-1 and TRBJ2-5; 9 positions agree with TRBD1. This CDR3 has 15 residues. Germline assignment: CDR1 SGHRS and CDR2 YFSETQ. The V segment lost 4 bases and the J segment 3 bases; nucleotides outside the gene matches: 7. Here the CDR3 DNA reads TGCGCCAGCAGCGGCGGGACAGGGATCGAAGAGACCCAGTACTTC. This translates into CASSGGTGIEETQYF.

The chain combines TRBV10-3 with TRBJ1-1; 7 bases agree with TRBD1. The junction had 10 bases not matched to a gene; V was cut back by 3 bases and J by 0 bases. The germline V gene has CDR1 ENHRY and CDR2 SYGVKD. The CDR3 length is 17 residues. In nucleotides, the CDR3 is TGTGCCATCAGTGACGAGGGGGCTGTTAGGATGAACACTGAAGCTTTCTTT. Amino acid sequence: CAISDEGAVRMNTEAFF.